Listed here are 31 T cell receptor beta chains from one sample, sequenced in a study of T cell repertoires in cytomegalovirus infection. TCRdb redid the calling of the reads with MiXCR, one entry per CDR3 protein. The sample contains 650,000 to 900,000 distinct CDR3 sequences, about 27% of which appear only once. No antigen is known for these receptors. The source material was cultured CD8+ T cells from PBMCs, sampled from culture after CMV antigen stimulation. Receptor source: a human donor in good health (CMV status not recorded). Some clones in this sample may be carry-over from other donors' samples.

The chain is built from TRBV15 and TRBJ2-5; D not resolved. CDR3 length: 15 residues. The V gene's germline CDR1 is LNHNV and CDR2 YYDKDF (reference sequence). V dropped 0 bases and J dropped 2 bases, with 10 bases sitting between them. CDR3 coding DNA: TGTGCCACCAGCAGAGATTTGGGGAAACAAGAGACCCAGTACTTC. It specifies CATSRDLGKQETQYF.

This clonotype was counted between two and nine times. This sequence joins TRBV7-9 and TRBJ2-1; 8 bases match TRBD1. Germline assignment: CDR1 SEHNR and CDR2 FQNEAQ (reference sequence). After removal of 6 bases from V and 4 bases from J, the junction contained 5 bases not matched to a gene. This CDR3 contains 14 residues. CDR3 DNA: TGTGCCAGCAGAACGGGACAGGAATACAATGAGCAGTTCTTC. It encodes CASRTGQEYNEQFF.

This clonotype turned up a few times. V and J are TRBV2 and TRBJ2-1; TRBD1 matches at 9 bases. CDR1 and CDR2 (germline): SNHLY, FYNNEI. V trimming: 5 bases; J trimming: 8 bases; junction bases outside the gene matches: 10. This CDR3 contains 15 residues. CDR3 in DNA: TGTGCCAGCAGTTTAACCGGGACAGGGACGTATGAGCAGTTCTTC. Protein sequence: CASSLTGTGTYEQFF.

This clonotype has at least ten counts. CDR3 loop: CASSAWQDGYEQYF. The CDR3 coding sequence is TGTGCCAGCAGCGCCTGGCAGGACGGGTACGAGCAGTACTTC. V usage is TRBV9 and J usage is TRBJ2-7, with unresolved D. Germline V lookup: CDR1 SGDLS, CDR2 YYNGEE. The ends were cut back, 3 bases at V and 4 bases at J, with 14 bases in the middle. The CDR3 spans 14 residues. The full variable domain, in which reference TRBV9 and TRBJ2-7 provide the parts outside the CDR3, is DSGVTQTPKHLITATGQRVTLRCSPRSGDLSVYWYQQSLDQGLQFLIQYYNGEERAKGNILERFSAQQFPDLHSELNLSSLELGDSALYFCASSAWQDGYEQYFGPGTRLTVT.

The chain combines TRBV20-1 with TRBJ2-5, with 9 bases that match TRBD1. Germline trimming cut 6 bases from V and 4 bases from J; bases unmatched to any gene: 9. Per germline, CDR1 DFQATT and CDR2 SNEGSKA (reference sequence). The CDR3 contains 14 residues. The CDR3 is CSARTGAEGETQYF. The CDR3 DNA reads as TGCAGTGCGAGGACAGGGGCTGAGGGAGAGACCCAGTACTTC.

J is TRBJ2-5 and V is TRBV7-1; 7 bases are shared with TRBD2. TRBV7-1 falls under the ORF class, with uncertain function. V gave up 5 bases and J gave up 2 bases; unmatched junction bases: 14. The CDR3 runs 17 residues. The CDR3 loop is CASSRREGAVQQETQYF. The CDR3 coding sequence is TGTGCCAGCAGCAGAAGGGAGGGAGCGGTGCAACAAGAGACCCAGTACTTC.

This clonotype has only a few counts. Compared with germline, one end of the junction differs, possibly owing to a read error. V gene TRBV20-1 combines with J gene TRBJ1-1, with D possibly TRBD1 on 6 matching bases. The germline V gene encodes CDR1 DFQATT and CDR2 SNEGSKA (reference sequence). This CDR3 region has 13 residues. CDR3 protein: CSARWRGNAEAFF. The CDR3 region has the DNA TGCAGTGCTAGGTGGAGGGGGAACGCTGAAGCTTTCTTT.

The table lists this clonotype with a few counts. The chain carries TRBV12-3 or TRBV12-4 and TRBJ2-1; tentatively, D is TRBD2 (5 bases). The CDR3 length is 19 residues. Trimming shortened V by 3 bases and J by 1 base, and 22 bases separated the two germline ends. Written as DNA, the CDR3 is TGTGCCAGCAGTTTCGCCCCTAGCCTAAGACACGAATCCTACAATGAGCAGTTCTTC. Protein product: CASSFAPSLRHESYNEQFF.

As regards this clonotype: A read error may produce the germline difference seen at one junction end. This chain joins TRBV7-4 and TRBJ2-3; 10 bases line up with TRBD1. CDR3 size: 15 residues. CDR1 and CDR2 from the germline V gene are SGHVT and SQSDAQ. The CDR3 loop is CANSPDRGGTDTQYF. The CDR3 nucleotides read TGTGCCAACAGCCCGGACAGGGGGGGCACAGATACGCAGTATTTT.

CDR3 residues: CASSSVSGETQYF. CDR3 in DNA: TGTGCCAGCAGTTCCGTTTCGGGAGAGACCCAGTACTTC. The chain couples TRBV6-5 to TRBJ2-5; D is unclear. With 4 bases removed from V and 4 bases from J, the gap between germline ends came to 10 bases. Germline V CDR1 and CDR2: MNHEY, SVGAGI. The CDR3 has 13 residues.

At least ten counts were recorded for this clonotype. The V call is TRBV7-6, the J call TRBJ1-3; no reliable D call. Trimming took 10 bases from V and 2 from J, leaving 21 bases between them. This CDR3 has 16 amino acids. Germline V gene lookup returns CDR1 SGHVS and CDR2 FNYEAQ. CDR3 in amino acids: CATYVREGAPGNTIYF. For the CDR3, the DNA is TGTGCCACTTATGTGCGCGAAGGTGCTCCTGGAAACACCATATATTTT.

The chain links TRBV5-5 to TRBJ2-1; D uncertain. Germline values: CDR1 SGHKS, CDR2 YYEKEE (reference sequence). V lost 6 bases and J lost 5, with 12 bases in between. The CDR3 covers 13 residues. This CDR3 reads CASKRFGDNEQFF. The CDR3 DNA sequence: TGTGCCAGCAAACGATTTGGGGACAATGAGCAGTTCTTC.

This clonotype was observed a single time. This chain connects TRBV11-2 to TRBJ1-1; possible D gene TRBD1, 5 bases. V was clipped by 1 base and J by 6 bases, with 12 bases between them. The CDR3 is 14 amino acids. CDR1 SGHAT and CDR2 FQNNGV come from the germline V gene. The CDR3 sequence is CASSLAPGTSEAFF. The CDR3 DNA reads TGTGCCAGCAGCTTAGCCCCGGGGACCTCTGAAGCTTTCTTT.

CDR3 protein: CASMQGPDTQYF. CDR3 nucleotides: TGTGCCAGCATGCAGGGACCAGATACGCAGTATTTT. The chain employs TRBV6-2 or TRBV6-3 and TRBJ2-3; D assignment may be TRBD1 or TRBD2 (5 bases each). This CDR3 contains 12 residues. V was clipped by 7 bases and J by 4 bases, with 9 bases between them. Germline loops: CDR1 MNHEY, CDR2 SVGEGT.

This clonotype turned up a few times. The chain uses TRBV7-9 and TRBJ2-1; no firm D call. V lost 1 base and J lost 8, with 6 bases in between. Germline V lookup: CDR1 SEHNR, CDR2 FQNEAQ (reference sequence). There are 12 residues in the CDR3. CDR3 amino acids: CASSLDAYEQFF. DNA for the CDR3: TGTGCCAGCAGCTTAGATGCATATGAGCAGTTCTTC.

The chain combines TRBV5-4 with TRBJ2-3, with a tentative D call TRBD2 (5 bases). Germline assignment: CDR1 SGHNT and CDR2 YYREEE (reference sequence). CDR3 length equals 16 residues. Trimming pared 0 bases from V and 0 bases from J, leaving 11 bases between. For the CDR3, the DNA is TGTGCCAGCAGCTTGGAGGGAGATTCTAGCACAGATACGCAGTATTTT. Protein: CASSLEGDSSTDTQYF.

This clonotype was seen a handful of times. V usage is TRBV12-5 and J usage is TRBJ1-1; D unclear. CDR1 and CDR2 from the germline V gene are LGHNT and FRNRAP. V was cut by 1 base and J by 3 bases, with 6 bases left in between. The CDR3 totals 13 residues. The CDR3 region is CASGLALDTEAFF. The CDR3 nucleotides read TGTGCTAGTGGTTTGGCGTTGGACACTGAAGCTTTCTTT.

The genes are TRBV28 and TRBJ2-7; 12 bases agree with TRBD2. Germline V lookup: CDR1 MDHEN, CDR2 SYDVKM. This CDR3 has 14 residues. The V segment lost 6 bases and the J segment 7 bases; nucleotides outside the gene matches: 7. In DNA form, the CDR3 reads TGTGCCAGCAGCCTAGCGGGGGGGCTGGAAGAGCAGTACGTC. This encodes CASSLAGGLEEQYV.

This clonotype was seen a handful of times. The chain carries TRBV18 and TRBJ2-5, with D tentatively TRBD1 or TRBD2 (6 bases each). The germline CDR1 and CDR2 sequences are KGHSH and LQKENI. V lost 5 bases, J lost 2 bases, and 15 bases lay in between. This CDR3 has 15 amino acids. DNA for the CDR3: TGTGCCAGCTCAACGGGAGACAGGAGTCAAGAGACCCAGTACTTC. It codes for CASSTGDRSQETQYF.

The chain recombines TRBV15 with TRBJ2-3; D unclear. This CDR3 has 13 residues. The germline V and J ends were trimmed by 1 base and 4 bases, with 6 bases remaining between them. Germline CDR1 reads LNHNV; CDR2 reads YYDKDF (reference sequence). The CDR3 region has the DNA TGTGCCACCAGCAGAGTGTTCGCAGATACGCAGTATTTT. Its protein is CATSRVFADTQYF.

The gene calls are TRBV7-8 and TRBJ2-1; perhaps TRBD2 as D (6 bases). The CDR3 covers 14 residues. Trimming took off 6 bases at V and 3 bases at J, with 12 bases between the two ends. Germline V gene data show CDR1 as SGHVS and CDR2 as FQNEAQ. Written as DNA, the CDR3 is TGTGCCAGCAGTCCTTGCGGGGTCTACAATGAGCAGTTCTTC. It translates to CASSPCGVYNEQFF.

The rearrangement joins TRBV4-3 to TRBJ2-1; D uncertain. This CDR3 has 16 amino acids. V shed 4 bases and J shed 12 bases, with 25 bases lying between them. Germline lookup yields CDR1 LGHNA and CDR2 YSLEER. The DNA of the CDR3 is TGCGCCAGCAGCCCAGATTTGGAACACGGAGCTTCAGGGCAGTTCTTC. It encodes CASSPDLEHGASGQFF.

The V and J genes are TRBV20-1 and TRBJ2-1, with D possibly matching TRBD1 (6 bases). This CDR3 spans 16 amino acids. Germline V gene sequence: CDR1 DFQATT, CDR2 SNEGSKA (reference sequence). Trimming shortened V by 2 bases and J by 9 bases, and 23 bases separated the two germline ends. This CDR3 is CSARSYRVGLGSEQFF. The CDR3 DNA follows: TGCAGTGCTAGATCTTACAGGGTAGGGTTGGGGAGTGAGCAGTTCTTC.

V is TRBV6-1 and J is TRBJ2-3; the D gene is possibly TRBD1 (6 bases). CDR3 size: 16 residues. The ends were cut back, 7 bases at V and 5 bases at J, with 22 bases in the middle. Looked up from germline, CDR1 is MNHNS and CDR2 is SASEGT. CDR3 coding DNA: TGTGCCAGCATCGAAAGGGTGGCAGGGGTTGGAGATACGCAGTATTTT. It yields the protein CASIERVAGVGDTQYF.

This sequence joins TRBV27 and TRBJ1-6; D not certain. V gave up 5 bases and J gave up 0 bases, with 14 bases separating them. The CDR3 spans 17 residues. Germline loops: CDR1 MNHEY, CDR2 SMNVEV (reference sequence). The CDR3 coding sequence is TGTGCCAGCAGTACCGACTGGGCTAGCTCCTATAATTCACCCCTCCACTTT. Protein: CASSTDWASSYNSPLHF.

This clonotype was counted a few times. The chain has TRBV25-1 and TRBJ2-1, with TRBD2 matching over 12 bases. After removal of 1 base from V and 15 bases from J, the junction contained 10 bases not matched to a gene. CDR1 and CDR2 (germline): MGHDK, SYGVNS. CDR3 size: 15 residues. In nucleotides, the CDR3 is TGTGCCAGCAGTGAATCCGGGCTAGCGGGGGGGCTGGTGTTCTTC. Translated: CASSESGLAGGLVFF. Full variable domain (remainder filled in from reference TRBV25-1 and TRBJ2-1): EADIYQTPRYLVIGTGKKITLECSQTMGHDKMYWYQQDPGMELHLIHYSYGVNSTEKGDLSSESTVSRIRTEHFPLTLESARPSHTSQYLCASSESGLAGGLVFFGPGTRLTVL.

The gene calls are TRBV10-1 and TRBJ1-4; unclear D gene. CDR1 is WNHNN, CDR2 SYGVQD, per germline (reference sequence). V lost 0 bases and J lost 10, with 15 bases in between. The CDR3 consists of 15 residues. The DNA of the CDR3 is TGCGCCAGCAGTGAGTCGCCCGGACCGAACTTAAAACTGTTTTTT. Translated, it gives CASSESPGPNLKLFF.

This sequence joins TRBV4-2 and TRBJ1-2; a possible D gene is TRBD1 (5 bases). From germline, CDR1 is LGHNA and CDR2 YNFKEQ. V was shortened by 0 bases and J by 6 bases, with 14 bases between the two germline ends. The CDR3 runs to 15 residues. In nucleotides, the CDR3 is TGTGCCAGCAGCCAAGATGGGGGGGTTGCTGATGGCTACACCTTC. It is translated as CASSQDGGVADGYTF.

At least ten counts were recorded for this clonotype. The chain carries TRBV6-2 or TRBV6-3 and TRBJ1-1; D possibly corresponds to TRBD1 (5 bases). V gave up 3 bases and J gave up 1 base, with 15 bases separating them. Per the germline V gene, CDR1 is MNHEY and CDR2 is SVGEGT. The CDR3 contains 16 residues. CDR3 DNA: TGTGCCAGCAGTTATGGCGGAGCAGGGTCGAACACTGAAGCTTTCTTT. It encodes CASSYGGAGSNTEAFF.

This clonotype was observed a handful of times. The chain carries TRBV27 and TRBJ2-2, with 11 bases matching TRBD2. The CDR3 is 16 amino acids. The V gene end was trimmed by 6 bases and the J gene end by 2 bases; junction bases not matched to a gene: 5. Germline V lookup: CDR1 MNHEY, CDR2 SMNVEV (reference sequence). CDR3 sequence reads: CASRQLAGENTGELFF. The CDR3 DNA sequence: TGTGCCAGCAGACAACTAGCGGGGGAAAACACCGGGGAGCTGTTTTTT.

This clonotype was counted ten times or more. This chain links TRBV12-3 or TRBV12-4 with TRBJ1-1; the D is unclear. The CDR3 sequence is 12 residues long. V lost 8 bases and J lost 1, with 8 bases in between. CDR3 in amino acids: CASGTQNTEAFF. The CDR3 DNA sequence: TGTGCCAGCGGCACCCAGAACACTGAAGCTTTCTTT.